The rows below give T cell receptor beta chains drawn from one sample of a study of blood T cell repertoires in COVID-19. Some clones are missing from TCRdb's copy, which holds only in-frame ones; the method was immunoSEQ multiplex PCR. Of some 250,000 clones listed, 82% are singletons. The specimen was peripheral blood. Receptors originate from a woman under 30 with acute or convalescent COVID-19. Each CDR3 is given with its conserved first and last residue. Each record gives: D gene, V gene, clone size, J gene, CDR3 protein, CDR3 DNA. D genes are given only for firm matches. A row's size may be missing; if present it is once, few, many or a size class.

d_call: .; v_call: TRBV28; clone_size: .; j_call: TRBJ1-1; cdr3_aa: CASSAPGNTEAFF; cdr3_nt: TGTGCCAGCAGTGCCCCGGGGAACACTGAAGCTTTCTTT
d_call: TRBD1; v_call: TRBV28; clone_size: .; j_call: TRBJ2-6; cdr3_aa: CASSSPWGQLLSSGANVLTF; cdr3_nt: TGTGCCAGCAGTTCGCCCTGGGGACAGCTTCTTTCATCTGGGGCCAACGTCCTGACTTTC
d_call: .; v_call: TRBV2; clone_size: few; j_call: TRBJ1-3; cdr3_aa: CASSEGAWRGNTIYF; cdr3_nt: TGTGCCAGCAGTGAGGGTGCCTGGCGGGGAAACACCATATATTTT
d_call: .; v_call: TRBV24-1; clone_size: once; j_call: TRBJ2-2; cdr3_aa: CATGGTATGELFF; cdr3_nt: TGTGCCACCGGGGGGACAGCTACCGGGGAGCTGTTTTTT
d_call: TRBD1; v_call: TRBV29-1; clone_size: .; j_call: TRBJ2-3; cdr3_aa: CSVEGGTAHTDTQYF; cdr3_nt: TGCAGCGTTGAAGGGGGGACAGCCCACACAGATACGCAGTATTTT
d_call: .; v_call: TRBV5-1; clone_size: .; j_call: TRBJ1-6; cdr3_aa: CASSNRAGYGDNSPLHF; cdr3_nt: TGCGCCAGCAGTAACAGGGCAGGGTATGGTGATAATTCACCCCTCCACTTT
d_call: TRBD1; v_call: TRBV27; clone_size: .; j_call: TRBJ1-6; cdr3_aa: CASSFVGQGIGSPLHF; cdr3_nt: TGTGCCAGCAGTTTCGTAGGACAGGGGATCGGCTCACCCCTCCACTTT
d_call: .; v_call: TRBV7-9; clone_size: .; j_call: TRBJ1-2; cdr3_aa: CASSLDDRGYTF; cdr3_nt: TGTGCCAGCAGCTTGGATGACAGGGGCTACACCTTC
d_call: TRBD1; v_call: TRBV4-3; clone_size: .; j_call: TRBJ2-7; cdr3_aa: CASSLTGTGVYEQYF; cdr3_nt: TGCGCCAGCAGCCTTACCGGGACAGGAGTATACGAGCAGTACTTC
d_call: TRBD2; v_call: TRBV7-9; clone_size: .; j_call: TRBJ2-5; cdr3_aa: CASSRRGAPGETQYF; cdr3_nt: TGTGCCAGCAGCCGGCGGGGGGCGCCGGGGGAGACCCAGTACTTC
d_call: TRBD1; v_call: TRBV7-2; clone_size: .; j_call: TRBJ1-2; cdr3_aa: CASSLDRGMNTF; cdr3_nt: TGTGCCAGCAGCCTCGACAGGGGAATGAACACCTTC
d_call: TRBD1; v_call: TRBV6-1; clone_size: .; j_call: TRBJ2-7; cdr3_aa: CASSEAAGGYEQYF; cdr3_nt: TGTGCCAGCAGTGAAGCGGCAGGGGGCTACGAGCAGTACTTC
d_call: TRBD1; v_call: TRBV4-1; clone_size: .; j_call: TRBJ1-4; cdr3_aa: CASSQEGGGTGYEKLFF; cdr3_nt: TGCGCCAGCAGCCAAGAAGGTGGGGGGACAGGGTATGAAAAACTGTTTTTT
d_call: .; v_call: TRBV14; clone_size: .; j_call: TRBJ2-1; cdr3_aa: CASSRVTEQFF; cdr3_nt: TGTGCCAGCAGTCGGGTTACTGAGCAGTTCTTC
d_call: .; v_call: TRBV5-4; clone_size: few; j_call: TRBJ1-1; cdr3_aa: CASSLDRKNTEAFF; cdr3_nt: TGTGCCAGCAGCTTGGACAGGAAGAACACTGAAGCTTTCTTT
d_call: .; v_call: TRBV12-3/TRBV12-4; clone_size: .; j_call: TRBJ2-7; cdr3_aa: CASRDTLGEQYF; cdr3_nt: TGTGCCAGCAGGGACACTCTGGGGGAGCAGTACTTC
d_call: TRBD2; v_call: TRBV2; clone_size: .; j_call: TRBJ2-1; cdr3_aa: CASKSGPGLLNEQFF; cdr3_nt: TGTGCCAGCAAATCGGGACCGGGACTACTCAATGAGCAGTTCTTC
d_call: .; v_call: TRBV30; clone_size: .; j_call: TRBJ2-1; cdr3_aa: CAWSVKLGGRSYNEQFF; cdr3_nt: TGTGCCTGGAGTGTAAAATTGGGGGGACGATCCTACAATGAGCAGTTCTTC
d_call: TRBD2; v_call: TRBV6-5; clone_size: .; j_call: TRBJ2-1; cdr3_aa: CASRAGAYNEQFF; cdr3_nt: TGTGCCAGCAGGGCGGGAGCTTACAATGAGCAGTTCTTC
d_call: TRBD1; v_call: TRBV9; clone_size: .; j_call: TRBJ2-7; cdr3_aa: CASSNQIGTGVDEQYF; cdr3_nt: TGTGCCAGCAGCAACCAAATAGGGACAGGGGTGGATGAGCAGTACTTC
d_call: TRBD2; v_call: TRBV27; clone_size: .; j_call: TRBJ2-5; cdr3_aa: CASSQTGEGTQYF; cdr3_nt: TGTGCCAGCAGTCAGACCGGGGAGGGGACCCAGTACTTC
d_call: TRBD2; v_call: TRBV3-1/TRBV3-2; clone_size: .; j_call: TRBJ2-1; cdr3_aa: CASKVPGLAGYNEQFF; cdr3_nt: TGTGCCAGCAAAGTCCCGGGACTAGCGGGATACAATGAGCAGTTCTTC
d_call: .; v_call: TRBV30; clone_size: .; j_call: TRBJ1-1; cdr3_aa: CAWSKGVGGRTEAFF; cdr3_nt: TGTGCCTGGAGTAAAGGGGTAGGGGGTAGGACTGAAGCTTTCTTT
d_call: .; v_call: TRBV27; clone_size: .; j_call: TRBJ2-1; cdr3_aa: CASSLSFQRIYNEQFF; cdr3_nt: TGTGCCAGCAGTTTATCGTTCCAGCGGATATACAATGAGCAGTTCTTC
d_call: .; v_call: TRBV7-9; clone_size: few; j_call: TRBJ2-5; cdr3_aa: CASSNRKGLEETQYF; cdr3_nt: TGTGCCAGCAGCAATAGGAAGGGACTGGAAGAGACCCAGTACTTC
d_call: TRBD2; v_call: TRBV5-1; clone_size: .; j_call: TRBJ2-7; cdr3_aa: CASSNSGTYEQYF; cdr3_nt: TGCGCCAGCAGTAATAGCGGGACATACGAGCAGTACTTC
d_call: TRBD2; v_call: TRBV20-1; clone_size: .; j_call: TRBJ2-1; cdr3_aa: CSASASGSRDEQFF; cdr3_nt: TGCAGTGCTAGTGCTAGCGGGAGTCGGGATGAGCAGTTCTTC
d_call: .; v_call: TRBV7-9; clone_size: .; j_call: TRBJ1-2; cdr3_aa: CASSLDIYGYTF; cdr3_nt: TGTGCCAGCAGCTTAGATATTTATGGCTACACCTTC
d_call: .; v_call: TRBV3-1/TRBV3-2; clone_size: once; j_call: TRBJ2-7; cdr3_aa: CASSQGHTYEQYF; cdr3_nt: TGTGCCAGCAGCCAAGGGCATACCTACGAGCAGTACTTC
d_call: .; v_call: TRBV11-2; clone_size: .; j_call: TRBJ1-1; cdr3_aa: CASSLGEGMSSEAFF; cdr3_nt: TGTGCCAGCAGCTTAGGGGAGGGGATGTCCTCCGAAGCTTTCTTT
d_call: .; v_call: TRBV4-3; clone_size: once; j_call: TRBJ2-2; cdr3_aa: CASSDRLGSNTGELFF; cdr3_nt: TGCGCCAGCAGCGACAGACTCGGGTCGAACACCGGGGAGCTGTTTTTT
d_call: TRBD2; v_call: TRBV7-9; clone_size: .; j_call: TRBJ2-1; cdr3_aa: CAIGVTSGMSVGNEQFF; cdr3_nt: TGTGCCATTGGGGTGACTAGCGGGATGTCTGTAGGGAATGAGCAGTTCTTC
d_call: TRBD1; v_call: TRBV6-2/TRBV6-3; clone_size: .; j_call: TRBJ2-2; cdr3_aa: CASSENRGDTGELFF; cdr3_nt: TGTGCCAGCAGTGAGAACAGGGGTGACACCGGGGAGCTGTTTTTT
d_call: .; v_call: TRBV6-1; clone_size: .; j_call: TRBJ2-2; cdr3_aa: CASSEDFRELFF; cdr3_nt: TGTGCCAGCAGTGAAGATTTCAGGGAGCTGTTTTTT
d_call: TRBD2; v_call: TRBV12-5; clone_size: .; j_call: TRBJ2-2; cdr3_aa: CASGPDSGRDTGELFF; cdr3_nt: TGTGCTAGTGGCCCAGATAGCGGGAGGGATACCGGGGAGCTGTTTTTT
d_call: .; v_call: TRBV7-8; clone_size: .; j_call: TRBJ2-4; cdr3_aa: CASRRGGEGSDIQYF; cdr3_nt: TGTGCCAGCAGGAGAGGGGGTGAGGGGAGCGACATTCAGTACTTC
d_call: .; v_call: TRBV19; clone_size: .; j_call: TRBJ1-5; cdr3_aa: CASLGQSNQPQHF; cdr3_nt: TGTGCCAGCCTGGGACAATCCAATCAGCCCCAGCATTTT
d_call: .; v_call: TRBV4-3; clone_size: .; j_call: TRBJ1-1; cdr3_aa: CASSQESLSSEAFF; cdr3_nt: TGCGCCAGCAGCCAAGAATCGTTGTCCAGTGAAGCTTTCTTT
d_call: TRBD2; v_call: TRBV7-3; clone_size: .; j_call: TRBJ2-2; cdr3_aa: CASSPRWTSSPGELFF; cdr3_nt: TGTGCCAGCAGCCCTAGATGGACTAGCTCTCCCGGGGAGCTGTTTTTT
d_call: TRBD2; v_call: TRBV11-3; clone_size: .; j_call: TRBJ2-2; cdr3_aa: CASRVSSGRAGELFF; cdr3_nt: TGTGCCAGCCGCGTCTCTAGCGGGAGGGCCGGGGAGCTGTTTTTT
d_call: TRBD2; v_call: TRBV19; clone_size: few; j_call: TRBJ2-1; cdr3_aa: CASSKIAGGINEQFF; cdr3_nt: TGTGCCAGCTCGAAAATAGCGGGAGGAATCAATGAGCAGTTCTTC
d_call: .; v_call: TRBV10-3; clone_size: .; j_call: TRBJ2-7; cdr3_aa: CAISESSGPLPYEQYF; cdr3_nt: TGTGCCATCAGTGAGTCATCAGGGCCCCTGCCGTACGAGCAGTACTTC
d_call: TRBD1; v_call: TRBV6-5; clone_size: .; j_call: TRBJ2-3; cdr3_aa: CASSLQGAQVDTQYF; cdr3_nt: TGTGCCAGCAGTCTCCAGGGGGCGCAGGTAGATACGCAGTATTTT
d_call: .; v_call: TRBV4-3; clone_size: many; j_call: TRBJ2-3; cdr3_aa: CASSQTDRTPGATQYF; cdr3_nt: TGCGCCAGCAGCCAAACAGACAGGACCCCTGGGGCCACGCAGTATTTT
d_call: TRBD2; v_call: TRBV2; clone_size: few; j_call: TRBJ2-2; cdr3_aa: CASGLAGDAANTGELFF; cdr3_nt: TGTGCCAGCGGACTAGCGGGAGATGCCGCGAACACCGGGGAGCTGTTTTTT